This passage covers 25 T cell receptor beta chains from one sample sequenced in a study of cytomegalovirus exposure and HLA in healthy donors. The PCR made use of 60 Vbeta and 13 Jbeta primers. Here immunoSEQ multiplex PCR was the method, and the copy in TCRdb shows in-frame clones only, minus some. This table lists fewer than 150,000 clones. The specimen was PBMCs. The receptors derive from a young man in good health and CMV-seronegative.

This chain joins TRBV6-1 and TRBJ1-2; D not resolved. The germline V gene has CDR1 MNHNS and CDR2 SASEGT. This CDR3 has 12 residues. V lost 6 bases and J 8 bases, leaving 13 bases between the germline ends. CDR3 amino acids: CASRTGSRGYTF. The DNA for the CDR3 is TGTGCCAGCAGAACCGGGTCGAGGGGCTACACCTTC.

The gene calls are TRBV5-1 and TRBJ1-2, with 7 bases fitting TRBD1. J was trimmed by 8 bases and V by 4 bases; bases with no gene match: 11. This CDR3 is 14 amino acids long. Germline-derived CDR1 and CDR2 are SGHRS and YFSETQ. The CDR3 is CASSPSKGAQGYTF. In DNA form, the CDR3 reads TGCGCCAGCAGCCCTTCGAAGGGGGCCCAAGGCTACACCTTC.

The gene calls are TRBV21-1 and TRBJ1-1. TRBV21-1 is designated a pseudogene. The CDR3 extends over 13 amino acids. CDR3 sequence: CASSKNKRGWTFF. DNA for the CDR3: TGTGCCAGCAGCAAAAACAAGCGGGGTTGGACTTTCTTT.

The chain carries TRBV19 and TRBJ1-1; 8 bases map to TRBD1. Germline CDR1 LNHDA, CDR2 SQIVND (reference sequence). This CDR3 is 16 amino acids long. J lost 1 base, V lost 1 base, and 5 bases had no gene match. CDR3 in amino acids: CASSIAGQGRNTEAFF. The CDR3 bases are TGTGCCAGTAGTATAGCAGGACAGGGAAGGAACACTGAAGCTTTCTTT.

This rearrangement joins TRBV27 to TRBJ2-5, with a tentative D call TRBD2 (6 bases). Germline CDR1 is MNHEY and CDR2 is SMNVEV (reference sequence). Trimming removed 6 bases at V and 4 bases at J, with 12 bases between. The CDR3 has 13 amino acids. CDR3 protein: CASRGTGTETQYF. DNA for the CDR3: TGTGCCAGCAGGGGGACTGGGACAGAGACCCAGTACTTC.

V and J are TRBV7-2 and TRBJ2-7; 15 bases map to TRBD2. V was clipped by 4 bases and J by 6 bases; unmatched bases: 4. CDR3 size: 15 residues. CDR1 and CDR2 (germline): SGHTA, FQGNSA. Here the CDR3 reads CASSSGLAGGTEQYF. The CDR3 DNA sequence: TGTGCCAGCAGCTCGGGACTAGCGGGAGGCACCGAGCAGTACTTC.

The rearrangement links TRBV4-1 to TRBJ2-5; TRBD2 matches 12 bases. Judging by the DNA end, TRBJ2-7 fits better; the J call may be wrong. Germline assignment: CDR1 MGHRA and CDR2 YSYEKL. CDR3 length: 17 residues. The CDR3 is CASSRRTGTSGHNEQYF. Written as DNA, the CDR3 is TGCGCCAGCAGCCGAAGGACCGGGACTAGCGGGCATAACGAGCAGTACTTC.

This chain connects TRBV5-1 to TRBJ2-1, with TRBD2 identical over 13 bases. Looked up from germline, CDR1 is SGHRS and CDR2 is YFSETQ. J lost 4 bases, V lost 4 bases, and 2 bases had no gene match. CDR3 length equals 15 residues. In DNA, the CDR3 is TGCGCCAGCAGCCCGGGACTAGCGGGGTACAATGAGCAGTTCTTC. The encoded protein is CASSPGLAGYNEQFF. Filled out from reference TRBV5-1 and TRBJ2-1, the complete variable domain reads KAGVTQTPRYLIKTRGQQVTLSCSPISGHRSVSWYQQTPGQGLQFLFEYFSETQRNKGNFPGRFSGRQFSNSRSEMNVSTLELGDSALYLCASSPGLAGYNEQFFGPGTRLTVL.

The chain combines TRBV28 with TRBJ1-2; TRBD1 matches 7 bases. CDR1 is MDHEN and CDR2 is SYDVKM in the germline V gene. The CDR3 length is 15 residues. Trimming removed 8 bases from V and 4 bases from J; junction bases left unmatched: 13. Here the CDR3 DNA reads TGTGCCAGCCAAATACAAGACCGGGACAGCTATGGCTACACCTTC. Its translation: CASQIQDRDSYGYTF.

This chain links TRBV28 with TRBJ2-7, with 7 bases aligning to TRBD2. The CDR3 runs to 14 residues. Germline CDR1 reads MDHEN; CDR2 reads SYDVKM. V shed 5 bases, J shed 2 bases, and the junction held 6 bases outside the gene matches. CDR3 in DNA: TGTGCCAGCAGTCCCGGGGGGACTCCCTACGAGCAGTACTTC. Protein product: CASSPGGTPYEQYF.

The gene calls are TRBV4-1 and TRBJ2-3, with 8 bases matching TRBD2. This CDR3 has 15 amino acids. CDR1 is MGHRA, CDR2 YSYEKL, per germline. V was clipped by 1 base and J by 6 bases; unmatched bases: 6. CDR3 in DNA: TGCGCCAGCAGCCAAGGCCGCGGGGGGAAGGATACGCAGTATTTT. Protein product: CASSQGRGGKDTQYF.

This chain links TRBV7-9 with TRBJ2-5, with TRBD1 matching 8 bases. Germline V gene lookup returns CDR1 SEHNR and CDR2 FQNEAQ (reference sequence). The length of the CDR3 is 15 residues. V trimming: 1 base; J trimming: 1 base; junction bases outside the gene matches: 2. The CDR3 loop reads CASSLGTGIQETQYF. The CDR3 DNA sequence: TGTGCCAGCAGCTTAGGGACAGGGATCCAAGAGACCCAGTACTTC.

With respect to this clone: Because it lacks the conserved phenylalanine or tryptophan at the end, this CDR3 is likely a read error. The chain employs TRBV5-6 and TRBJ1-2, with D tentatively TRBD1 (5 bases). Germline V CDR1 and CDR2: SGHDT, YYEEEE. V lost 2 bases, J lost 0 bases, and 14 bases lay in between. The CDR3 runs 16 residues. CDR3 region: CASSLGDWGTNYGYTL. The CDR3 DNA sequence: TGTGCCAGCAGCTTAGGGGATTGGGGAACTAACTATGGCTACACCCTC.

The V gene is TRBV6-5, the J gene TRBJ2-2, with D maybe TRBD1 (6 bases). Per germline, CDR1 MNHEY and CDR2 SVGAGI. The CDR3 runs 15 residues. V was trimmed by 6 bases and J by 1 base, leaving 12 bases between them. CDR3 sequence: CASRLRGKNTGELFF. The DNA of the CDR3 is TGTGCCAGCAGACTCAGGGGAAAGAACACCGGGGAGCTGTTTTTT.

V is TRBV5-1 and J is TRBJ1-4; D call uncertain. The CDR3 contains 14 residues. The V end was cut by 0 bases, the J end by 8 bases, with 11 bases between. Germline lookup yields CDR1 SGHRS and CDR2 YFSETQ. CDR3 in DNA: TGCGCCAGCAGCTTGGTACATTATCTCGAAAAACTGTTTTTT. It translates to CASSLVHYLEKLFF.

This rearrangement joins TRBV19 to TRBJ2-2, with 7 bases that match TRBD1. Losses at the gene ends were 6 bases for V and 2 bases for J; bases not matched to a gene: 9. This CDR3 contains 16 residues. Germline values: CDR1 LNHDA, CDR2 SQIVND (reference sequence). CDR3 DNA: TGTGCCAGTAGACCAACCGGGACAGCAAACACCGGGGAGCTGTTTTTT. Its translation: CASRPTGTANTGELFF.

This sequence joins TRBV2 and TRBJ2-5; 8 nucleotides match TRBD2. The junction had 3 bases not matched to a gene; V was cut back by 2 bases and J by 4 bases. Germline lookup yields CDR1 SNHLY and CDR2 FYNNEI. CDR3 length: 14 amino acids. Here the CDR3 reads CASSERGGLETQYF. The CDR3 DNA is TGTGCCAGCAGTGAACGGGGGGGATTAGAGACCCAGTACTTC.

This sequence joins TRBV18 and TRBJ2-2; D perhaps matches TRBD2 (5 bases). The V end was cut by 3 bases, the J end by 6 bases, with 8 bases between. The CDR3 sequence is 13 residues long. Germline values: CDR1 KGHSH, CDR2 LQKENI. The CDR3 region has the DNA TGTGCCAGCTCACCTCGGGATCCCGGGGAGCTGTTTTTT. Its translation is CASSPRDPGELFF.

V gene TRBV11-2 combines with J gene TRBJ2-4; TRBD2 aligns across 8 bases. Germline lookup yields CDR1 SGHAT and CDR2 FQNNGV. V shed 6 bases and J 3 bases; nucleotides not matched to a gene: 7. This CDR3 spans 15 amino acids. CDR3 sequence reads: CASSLSGVNKNIQYF. In DNA, the CDR3 is TGTGCCAGCAGTCTTAGCGGGGTCAACAAAAACATTCAGTACTTC. The whole variable domain, filled in from reference TRBV11-2 and TRBJ2-4, reads EAGVAQSPRYKIIEKRQSVAFWCNPISGHATLYWYQQILGQGPKLLIQFQNNGVVDDSQLPKDRFSAERLKGVDSTLKIQPAKLEDSAVYLCASSLSGVNKNIQYFGAGTRLSVL.

The genes are TRBV6-5 and TRBJ1-1; no firm D call. The germline CDR1 and CDR2 sequences are MNHEY and SVGAGI. CDR3 length: 14 residues. The V and J ends lost 5 bases and 0 bases respectively, with 10 bases between them. This CDR3 reads CASSGSGMNTEAFF. DNA for the CDR3: TGTGCCAGCAGTGGCTCGGGGATGAACACTGAAGCTTTCTTT.

This sequence joins TRBV18 and TRBJ1-2; D is uncertain. This CDR3 has 14 residues. Trimming stripped 2 bases from V and 2 bases from J, with 9 bases between. Germline V gene lookup returns CDR1 KGHSH and CDR2 LQKENI. DNA of the CDR3: TGTGCCAGCTCACCAGAAAACTCCAACTATGGCTACACCTTC. It is translated as CASSPENSNYGYTF.

The gene calls are TRBV10-2 and TRBJ2-1; possibly TRBD2 for D (6 bases). This CDR3 region has 15 residues. The V end lost 3 bases, the J end lost 8 bases, and 17 bases lay between the germline ends. CDR1 and CDR2 (germline): WSHSY, SAAADI. The CDR3 nucleotides read TGCGCCAGCAGTGAAATAAGTGCGGGGTGGGATGAGCAGTTCTTC. This translates into CASSEISAGWDEQFF.

The genes are TRBV18 and TRBJ2-1; 8 nucleotides align to TRBD1. CDR1 KGHSH and CDR2 LQKENI come from the germline V gene. The CDR3 loop spans 13 amino acids. The V gene end was trimmed by 3 bases and the J gene end by 10 bases; junction bases not matched to a gene: 5. DNA for the CDR3: TGTGCCAGCTCACCCGTGGACAGGGAGGAGCAGTTCTTC. Translated, it gives CASSPVDREEQFF.

The chain is built from TRBV2 and TRBJ2-2; D not resolved. CDR3 length equals 13 residues. The germline gives CDR1 SNHLY, CDR2 FYNNEI. V was clipped by 6 bases and J by 5 bases, with 10 bases between them. The CDR3 nucleotides are TGTGCCAGCAGCCATAAGGAGACCGGGGAGCTGTTTTTT. It yields the protein CASSHKETGELFF.

The gene calls are TRBV9 and TRBJ2-1, with 11 bases identical to TRBD2. The CDR3 has 16 residues. Trimming cost V 0 bases and J 9 bases; bases outside gene matches: 8. Per the germline V gene, CDR1 is SGDLS and CDR2 is YYNGEE. The CDR3 is CASSVAVSGGASEQFF. DNA of the CDR3: TGTGCCAGCAGCGTAGCTGTTAGCGGGGGGGCTAGTGAGCAGTTCTTC.